This T cell receptor beta chain was found in a study of OX40 agonist ivuxolimab in advanced cancers. Study-level background: Ivuxolimab was a fully human IgG2 agonistic monoclonal antibody targeting the costimulatory receptor OX40 (CD134). Intravenous ivuxolimab was administered to patients every 2 weeks at six dose levels: 0.01, 0.1, 0.3, 1.5, 3 and 10 mg/kg. Among the roughly 50 dose-escalation patients, approximately 20 had hepatocellular carcinoma, roughly 15 melanoma, 9 renal cell carcinoma and 9 head and neck cancer. A male proportion of roughly 80% and a mean age of around 60 years, ranging from roughly 23 to 80, were recorded for the dose-escalation cohort. Patients were allowed to have had prior anti-PD-1, anti-PD-L1 or anti-CTLA-4 therapy, and approximately 40% of the dose-escalation patients had previously received checkpoint inhibitors. Three dose-escalation patients achieved partial responses, one with hepatocellular carcinoma and two with cutaneous melanoma. The point of sequencing TCRbeta in the periphery was to test whether ivuxolimab changed TCR sequence diversity and drove clonal T-cell expansion. The paper describes the monotherapy dose-escalation part (N of about 55 patients) of the phase I trial of ivuxolimab.

Patients with a history of autoimmune disease or receiving systemic immunosuppression were excluded from the trial. Peripheral blood for TCR sequencing was drawn from every dose cohort at baseline, at cycle 4 day 1 and at cycle 7 day 1. Samples came from an open-label, multicenter, first-in-human phase I dose-escalation trial of ivuxolimab. Adults with locally advanced or metastatic melanoma, renal cell, hepatocellular, or head and neck squamous cell carcinoma were enrolled in the trial. CD4+ and CD8+ T cells were sorted separately from peripheral blood before TCR sequencing. Taken from cysteine to phenylalanine, the CDR3 has 13 residues. Just the 39-base CDR3 DNA is kept, in frame starting at base 1. As encoded in the germline V gene, CDR1 is MRHNA while CDR2 is SNTAGT. The V end loses 4 bases and the J end loses 9 bases, and a stretch of 13 bases separates them. Genomic DNA was isolated from the sorted cells so that the TCRbeta CDR3 region could be sequenced. The immunoSEQ Assay was used to sequence the TCRbeta CDR3 regions. The table comes from immuneACCESS by way of TCRdb, which keeps in-frame sequences with V and J called. Part of the clones is missing from these tables; in studies checked, under half for an unresolved V gene and the rest for unknown reasons. Present in this sample are around 70,000 clones, 89% of which were seen just once. The ten biggest clones cover roughly 11% of the sample.

This clone was observed a handful of times. There is no known antigen for this receptor. No base quality information exists; no much larger clone differs at one position. The research as a whole found: After ivuxolimab, expanded clones were on average more numerous among CD8+ T cells than among CD4+ T cells. The antigen specificity of the peripheral T cells that underwent clonal expansion was not determined. Low levels of normalized T-cell clonal expansion were also seen in some patients who did not respond. Partial responders in the 0.1-3.0 mg/kg groups had among the lowest normalized peripheral clonal expansion, especially among CD8+ T cells. Clonal expansion of both CD4+ and CD8+ blood T cells was observed from baseline to week 6 at doses 0.1 to 3.0 mg/kg.

This sample comprised CD4+ or CD8+ T cells sorted from blood, obtained in a trial of the OX40 agonist ivuxolimab. Here the chain combines TRBV6-4 and TRBJ2-1, and perhaps TRBD2 as D gene, on 6 matching bases. This TCR was sampled from an adult with an advanced solid tumor such as melanoma, head and neck, liver or kidney cancer. The CDR3 region reads CASSGQGGGEQFF. At the DNA level, the sequence is TGTGCCAGCAGTGGGCAGGGAGGCGGTGAGCAGTTCTTC.